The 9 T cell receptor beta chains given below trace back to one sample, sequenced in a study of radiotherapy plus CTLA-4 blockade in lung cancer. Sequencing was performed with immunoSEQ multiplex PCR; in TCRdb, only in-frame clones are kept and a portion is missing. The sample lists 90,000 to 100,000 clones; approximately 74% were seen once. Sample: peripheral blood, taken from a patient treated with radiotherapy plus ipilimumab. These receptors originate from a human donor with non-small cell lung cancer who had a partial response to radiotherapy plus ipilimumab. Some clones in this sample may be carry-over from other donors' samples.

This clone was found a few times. The CDR3 here is CASSEARTGELFF. For the CDR3, the DNA is TGCGCCAGCAGTGAGGCGCGCACCGGGGAGCTGTTTTTT. The chain couples TRBV10-1 to TRBJ2-2; no firm D call. CDR1 is WNHNN, CDR2 SYGVQD, per germline (reference sequence). V was shortened by 2 bases and J by 4 bases, with 5 bases between the two germline ends. This CDR3 spans 13 amino acids.

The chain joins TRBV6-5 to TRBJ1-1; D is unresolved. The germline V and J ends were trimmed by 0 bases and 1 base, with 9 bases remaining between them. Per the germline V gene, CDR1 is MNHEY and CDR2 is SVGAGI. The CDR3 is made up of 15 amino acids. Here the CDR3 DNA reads TGTGCCAGCAGTTACTCGAGGGAAGGGAACACTGAAGCTTTCTTT. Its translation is CASSYSREGNTEAFF.

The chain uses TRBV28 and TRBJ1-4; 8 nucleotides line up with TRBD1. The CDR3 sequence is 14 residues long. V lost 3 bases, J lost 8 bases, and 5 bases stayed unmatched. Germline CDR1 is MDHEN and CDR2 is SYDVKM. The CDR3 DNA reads TGTGCCAGCAGTTTCAGGGGGCTGGGGGAAAAACTGTTTTTT. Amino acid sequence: CASSFRGLGEKLFF.

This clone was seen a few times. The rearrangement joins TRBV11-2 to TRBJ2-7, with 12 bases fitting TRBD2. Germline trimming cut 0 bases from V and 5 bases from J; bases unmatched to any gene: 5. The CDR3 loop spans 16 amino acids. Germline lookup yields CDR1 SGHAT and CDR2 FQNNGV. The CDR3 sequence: CASSLDRTSGIHEQYF. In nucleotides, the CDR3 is TGTGCCAGCAGCTTAGATAGGACTAGCGGGATCCACGAGCAGTACTTC.

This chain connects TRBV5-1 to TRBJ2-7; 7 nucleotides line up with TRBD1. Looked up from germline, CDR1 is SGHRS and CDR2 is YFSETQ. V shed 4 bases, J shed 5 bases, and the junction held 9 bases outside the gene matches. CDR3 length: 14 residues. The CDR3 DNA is TGCGCCAGCAGCAGGGACAGTTTGACGAACGAGCAGTACTTC. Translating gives CASSRDSLTNEQYF.

The CDR3 reads CASSLHRQGNSPLHF. The CDR3 DNA reads as TGTGCCAGCAGCTTACATAGGCAGGGTAATTCACCCCTCCACTTT. The chain links TRBV7-9 to TRBJ1-6; possibly TRBD1 for D (5 bases). CDR3 length equals 15 residues. Trimming removed 2 bases at V and 6 bases at J, with 11 bases between. Looked up from germline, CDR1 is SEHNR and CDR2 is FQNEAQ (reference sequence).

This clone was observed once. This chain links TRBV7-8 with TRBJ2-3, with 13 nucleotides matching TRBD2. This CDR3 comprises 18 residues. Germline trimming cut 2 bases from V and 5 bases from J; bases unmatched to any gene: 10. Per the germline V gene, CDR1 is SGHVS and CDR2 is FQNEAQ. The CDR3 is CASSLPGLAGAYGDTQYF. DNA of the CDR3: TGTGCCAGCAGCTTACCCGGACTAGCGGGAGCCTACGGAGATACGCAGTATTTT.

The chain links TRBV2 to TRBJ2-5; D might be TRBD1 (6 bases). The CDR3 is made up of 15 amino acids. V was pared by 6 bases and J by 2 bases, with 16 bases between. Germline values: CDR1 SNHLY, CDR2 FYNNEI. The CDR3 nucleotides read TGTGCCAGCAGGGGGACCAGGACAGAGCAAGAGACCCAGTACTTC. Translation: CASRGTRTEQETQYF.

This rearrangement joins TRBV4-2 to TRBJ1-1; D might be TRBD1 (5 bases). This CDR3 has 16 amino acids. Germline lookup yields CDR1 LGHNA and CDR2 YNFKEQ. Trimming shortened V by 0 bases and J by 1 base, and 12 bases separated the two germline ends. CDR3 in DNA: TGTGCCAGCAGCCAAGATCCGCCTGGGGCGAACACTGAAGCTTTCTTT. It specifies CASSQDPPGANTEAFF.